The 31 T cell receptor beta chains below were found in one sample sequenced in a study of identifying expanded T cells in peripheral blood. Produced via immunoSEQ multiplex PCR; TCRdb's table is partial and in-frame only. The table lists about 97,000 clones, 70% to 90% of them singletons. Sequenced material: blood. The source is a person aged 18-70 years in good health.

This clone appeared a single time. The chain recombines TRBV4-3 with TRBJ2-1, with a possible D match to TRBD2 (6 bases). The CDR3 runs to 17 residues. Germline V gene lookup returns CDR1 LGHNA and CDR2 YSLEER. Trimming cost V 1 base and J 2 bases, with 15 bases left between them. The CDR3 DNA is TGCGCCAGCAGCCAAGTGTGGGACTCCATAGCCTACAATGAGCAGTTCTTC. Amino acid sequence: CASSQVWDSIAYNEQFF.

CDR3 nucleotides: TGTGCCAGCAGCTTGCCGGGACAGGGTATGAACACCGGGGAGCTGTTTTTT. Amino acid sequence: CASSLPGQGMNTGELFF. The chain couples TRBV5-6 to TRBJ2-2; 9 nucleotides agree with TRBD1. There are 17 residues in the CDR3. Germline-derived CDR1 and CDR2 are SGHDT and YYEEEE. Trimming removed 1 base from V and 1 base from J; junction bases left unmatched: 5.

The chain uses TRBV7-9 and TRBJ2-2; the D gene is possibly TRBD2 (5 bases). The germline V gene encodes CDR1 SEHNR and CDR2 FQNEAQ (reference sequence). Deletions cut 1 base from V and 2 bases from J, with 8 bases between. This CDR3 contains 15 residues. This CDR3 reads CASSLGSGNTGELFF. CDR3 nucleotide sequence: TGTGCCAGCAGCTTAGGGAGCGGAAACACCGGGGAGCTGTTTTTT. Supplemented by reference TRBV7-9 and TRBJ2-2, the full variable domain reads DTGVSQNPRHKITKRGQNVTFRCDPISEHNRLYWYRQTLGQGPEFLTYFQNEAQLEKSRLLSDRFSAERPKGSFSTLEIQRTEQGDSAMYLCASSLGSGNTGELFFGEGSRLTVL.

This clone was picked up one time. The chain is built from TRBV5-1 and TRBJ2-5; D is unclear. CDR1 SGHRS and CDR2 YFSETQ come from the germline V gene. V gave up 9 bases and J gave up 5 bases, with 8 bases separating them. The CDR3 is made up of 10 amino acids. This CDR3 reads CATRRETQYF. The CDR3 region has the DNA TGCGCCACTCGGCGGGAGACCCAGTACTTC.

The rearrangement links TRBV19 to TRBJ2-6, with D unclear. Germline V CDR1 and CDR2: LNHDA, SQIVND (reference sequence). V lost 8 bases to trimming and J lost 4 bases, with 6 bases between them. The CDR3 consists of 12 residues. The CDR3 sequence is CASGAGANVLTF. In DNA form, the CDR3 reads TGTGCCAGTGGAGCAGGGGCCAACGTCCTGACTTTC.

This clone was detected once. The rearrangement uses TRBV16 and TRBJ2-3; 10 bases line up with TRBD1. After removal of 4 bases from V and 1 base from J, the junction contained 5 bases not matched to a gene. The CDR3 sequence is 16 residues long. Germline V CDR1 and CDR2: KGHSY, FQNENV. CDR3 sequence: CASSLRTGGGTDTQYF. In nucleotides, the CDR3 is TGTGCCAGCAGCCTCCGGACAGGGGGGGGCACAGATACGCAGTATTTT.

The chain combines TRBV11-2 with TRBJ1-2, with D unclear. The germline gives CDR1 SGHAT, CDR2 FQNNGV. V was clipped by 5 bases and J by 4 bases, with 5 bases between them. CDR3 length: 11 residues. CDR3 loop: CASSPGYGYTF. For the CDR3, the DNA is TGTGCCAGCAGCCCTGGCTATGGCTACACCTTC. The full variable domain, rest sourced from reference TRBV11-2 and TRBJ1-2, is EAGVAQSPRYKIIEKRQSVAFWCNPISGHATLYWYQQILGQGPKLLIQFQNNGVVDDSQLPKDRFSAERLKGVDSTLKIQPAKLEDSAVYLCASSPGYGYTFGSGTRLTVV.

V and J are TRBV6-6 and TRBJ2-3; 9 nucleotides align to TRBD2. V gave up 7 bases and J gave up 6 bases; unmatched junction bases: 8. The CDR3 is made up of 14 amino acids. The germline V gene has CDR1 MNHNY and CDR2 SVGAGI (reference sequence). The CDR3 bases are TGTGCCAGCACTGGCGGGGGGGCAGGGGATACGCAGTATTTT. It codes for CASTGGGAGDTQYF.

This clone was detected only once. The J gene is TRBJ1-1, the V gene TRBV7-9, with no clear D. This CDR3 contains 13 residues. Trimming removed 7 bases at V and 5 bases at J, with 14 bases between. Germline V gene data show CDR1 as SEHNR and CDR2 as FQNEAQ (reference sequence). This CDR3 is CASTPAVETEAFF. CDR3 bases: TGTGCCAGCACTCCCGCGGTAGAGACTGAAGCTTTCTTT.

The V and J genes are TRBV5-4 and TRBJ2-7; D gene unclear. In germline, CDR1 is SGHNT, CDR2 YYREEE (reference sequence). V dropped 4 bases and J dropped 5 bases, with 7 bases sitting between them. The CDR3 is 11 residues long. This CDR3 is CASSVSHEQYF. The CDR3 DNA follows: TGTGCCAGCAGCGTGAGCCACGAGCAGTACTTC.

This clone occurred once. The CDR3 DNA is TGTGCCAGCAGCTTAGGGGGAGGTAACTATGGCTACACCTTC. Residues: CASSLGGGNYGYTF. V usage is TRBV7-2 and J usage is TRBJ1-2; D call uncertain. The CDR3 totals 14 residues. With 1 base removed from V and 1 base from J, the gap between germline ends came to 7 bases. CDR1 is SGHTA, CDR2 FQGNSA, per germline.

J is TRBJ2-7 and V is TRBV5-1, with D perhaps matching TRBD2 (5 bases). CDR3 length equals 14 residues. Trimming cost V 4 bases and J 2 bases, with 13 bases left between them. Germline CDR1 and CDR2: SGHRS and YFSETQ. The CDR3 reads CASSLIGVAYEQYF. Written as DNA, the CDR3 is TGCGCCAGCAGCCTCATCGGGGTAGCCTACGAGCAGTACTTC.

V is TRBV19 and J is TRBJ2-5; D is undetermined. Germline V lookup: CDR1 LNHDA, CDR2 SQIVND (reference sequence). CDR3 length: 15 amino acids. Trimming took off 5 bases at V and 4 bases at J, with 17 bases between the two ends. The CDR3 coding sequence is TGTGCCAGTAGTTCCGACCTGGGTGGTGTAGAGACCCAGTACTTC. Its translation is CASSSDLGGVETQYF.

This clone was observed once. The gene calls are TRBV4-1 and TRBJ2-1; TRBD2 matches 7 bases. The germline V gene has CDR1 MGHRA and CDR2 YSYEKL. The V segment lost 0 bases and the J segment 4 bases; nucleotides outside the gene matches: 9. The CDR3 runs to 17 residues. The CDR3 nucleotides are TGCGCCAGCAGCCAAGAAGGTCTAGCGGTTAGGTACAATGAGCAGTTCTTC. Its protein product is CASSQEGLAVRYNEQFF.

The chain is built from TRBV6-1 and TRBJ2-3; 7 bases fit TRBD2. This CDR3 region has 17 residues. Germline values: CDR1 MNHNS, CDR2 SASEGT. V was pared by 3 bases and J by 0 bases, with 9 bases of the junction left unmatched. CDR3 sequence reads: CASSEGSGVPSTDTQYF. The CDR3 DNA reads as TGTGCCAGCAGTGAGGGGAGCGGGGTACCTAGCACAGATACGCAGTATTTT.

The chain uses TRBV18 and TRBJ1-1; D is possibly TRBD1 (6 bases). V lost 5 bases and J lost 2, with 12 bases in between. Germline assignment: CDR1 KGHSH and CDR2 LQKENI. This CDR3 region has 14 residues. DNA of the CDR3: TGTGCCAGCTCAAGCACCGGGACAAACACTGAAGCTTTCTTT. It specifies CASSSTGTNTEAFF.

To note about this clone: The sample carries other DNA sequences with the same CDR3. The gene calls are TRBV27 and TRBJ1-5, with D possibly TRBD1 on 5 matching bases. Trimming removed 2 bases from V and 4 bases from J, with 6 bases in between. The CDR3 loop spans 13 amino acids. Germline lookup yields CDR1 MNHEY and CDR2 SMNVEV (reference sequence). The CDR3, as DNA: TGTGCCAGCAGTTTACAGGGAAATCAGCCCCAGCATTTT. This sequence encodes CASSLQGNQPQHF.

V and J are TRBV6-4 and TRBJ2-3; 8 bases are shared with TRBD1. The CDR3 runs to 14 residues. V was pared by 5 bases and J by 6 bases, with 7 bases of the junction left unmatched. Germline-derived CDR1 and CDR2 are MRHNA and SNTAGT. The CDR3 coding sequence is TGTGCCAGCAGTTTCCAACAGGGGGGTGATACGCAGTATTTT. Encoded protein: CASSFQQGGDTQYF.

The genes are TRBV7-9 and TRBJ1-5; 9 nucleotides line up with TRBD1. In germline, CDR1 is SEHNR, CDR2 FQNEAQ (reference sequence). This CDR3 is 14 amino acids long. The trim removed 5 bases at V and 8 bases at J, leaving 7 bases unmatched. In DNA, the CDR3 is TGTGCCAGCAGCCGAGACAGGGGGACGGAGCCCCAGCATTTT. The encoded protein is CASSRDRGTEPQHF.

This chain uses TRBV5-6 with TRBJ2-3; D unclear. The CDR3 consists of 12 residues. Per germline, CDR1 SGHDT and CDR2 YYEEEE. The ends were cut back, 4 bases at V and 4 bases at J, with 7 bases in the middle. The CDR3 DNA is TGTGCCAGCAGCCCTCGCTCAGATACGCAGTATTTT. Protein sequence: CASSPRSDTQYF.

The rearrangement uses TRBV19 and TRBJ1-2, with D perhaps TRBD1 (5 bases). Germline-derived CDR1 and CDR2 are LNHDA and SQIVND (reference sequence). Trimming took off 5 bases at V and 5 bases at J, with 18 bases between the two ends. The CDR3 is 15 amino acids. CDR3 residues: CASSSPGHTPYGYTF. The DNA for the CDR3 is TGTGCCAGTAGTTCACCTGGACACACGCCTTATGGCTACACCTTC.

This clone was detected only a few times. This chain's CDR3 is CASRADYNSPLHF. For the CDR3, the DNA is TGTGCCAGCAGGGCGGACTATAATTCACCCCTCCACTTT. V usage is TRBV6-5 and J usage is TRBJ1-6; D is unresolved. V lost 6 bases and J 3 bases, leaving 6 bases between the germline ends. Germline CDR1 reads MNHEY; CDR2 reads SVGAGI. This CDR3 contains 13 residues.

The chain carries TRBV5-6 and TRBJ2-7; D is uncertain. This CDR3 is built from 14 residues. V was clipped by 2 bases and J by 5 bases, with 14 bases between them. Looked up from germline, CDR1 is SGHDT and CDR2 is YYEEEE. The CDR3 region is CASSFGYGLDEQYF. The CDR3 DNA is TGTGCCAGCAGCTTCGGTTACGGTCTCGACGAGCAGTACTTC.

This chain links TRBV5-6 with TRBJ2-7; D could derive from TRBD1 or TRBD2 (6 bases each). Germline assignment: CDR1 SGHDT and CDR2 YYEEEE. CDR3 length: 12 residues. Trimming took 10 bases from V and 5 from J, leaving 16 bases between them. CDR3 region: CASNGGGDEQYF. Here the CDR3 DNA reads TGTGCCTCCAACGGGGGCGGAGACGAGCAGTACTTC. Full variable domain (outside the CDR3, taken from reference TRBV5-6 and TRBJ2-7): DAGVTQSPTHLIKTRGQQVTLRCSPKSGHDTVSWYQQALGQGPQFIFQYYEEEERQRGNFPDRFSGHQFPNYSSELNVNALLLGDSALYLCASNGGGDEQYFGPGTRLTVT.

The CDR3 nucleotides read TGCGCCAGCAGCCTCACCAGCGGGGCGGACAATGAGCAGTTCTTC. This codes for CASSLTSGADNEQFF. The J gene is TRBJ2-1, the V gene TRBV4-3; 7 bases align to TRBD2. Germline assignment: CDR1 LGHNA and CDR2 YSLEER. CDR3 length: 15 amino acids. With 4 bases clipped from V and 5 bases from J, the junction kept 8 bases outside the gene matches.

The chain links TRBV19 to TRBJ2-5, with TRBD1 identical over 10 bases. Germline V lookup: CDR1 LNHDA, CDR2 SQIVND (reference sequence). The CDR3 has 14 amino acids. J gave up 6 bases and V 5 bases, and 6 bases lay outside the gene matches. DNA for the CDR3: TGTGCCAGTAGTCCGACAGGGGGCGCGAAGACCCAGTACTTC. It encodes CASSPTGGAKTQYF.

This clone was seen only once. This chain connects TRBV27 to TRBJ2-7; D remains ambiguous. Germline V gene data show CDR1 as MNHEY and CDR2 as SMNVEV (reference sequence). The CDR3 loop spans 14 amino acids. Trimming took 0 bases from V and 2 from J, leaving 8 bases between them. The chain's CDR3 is CASSLSGRTYEQYF. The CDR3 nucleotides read TGTGCCAGCAGTTTATCCGGACGGACCTACGAGCAGTACTTC.

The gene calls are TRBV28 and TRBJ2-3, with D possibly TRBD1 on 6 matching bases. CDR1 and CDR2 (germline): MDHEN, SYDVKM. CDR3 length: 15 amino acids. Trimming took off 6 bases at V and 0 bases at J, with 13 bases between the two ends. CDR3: CASSTTGSSTDTQYF. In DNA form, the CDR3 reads TGTGCCAGCAGCACTACAGGGTCTAGCACAGATACGCAGTATTTT.

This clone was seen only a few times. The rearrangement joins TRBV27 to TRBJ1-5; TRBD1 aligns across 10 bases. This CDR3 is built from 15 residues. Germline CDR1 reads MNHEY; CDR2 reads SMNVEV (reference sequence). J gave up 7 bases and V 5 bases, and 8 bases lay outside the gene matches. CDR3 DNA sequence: TGTGCCAGCAGTCACCGGGACAGGGGAAAACAGCCCCAGCATTTT. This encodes CASSHRDRGKQPQHF.

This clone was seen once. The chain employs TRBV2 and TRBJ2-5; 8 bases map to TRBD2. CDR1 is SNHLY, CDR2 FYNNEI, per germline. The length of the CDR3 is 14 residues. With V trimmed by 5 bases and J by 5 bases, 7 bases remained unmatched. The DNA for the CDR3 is TGTGCCAGCAGTTCTGACACGGGAGGGGAGACCCAGTACTTC. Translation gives CASSSDTGGETQYF.

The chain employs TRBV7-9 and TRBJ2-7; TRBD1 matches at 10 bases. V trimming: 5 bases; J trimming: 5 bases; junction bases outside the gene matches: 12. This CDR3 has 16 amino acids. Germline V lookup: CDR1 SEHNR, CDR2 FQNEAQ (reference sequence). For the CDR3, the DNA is TGTGCCAGCAGCCACGCCGACAGGGGGCAAGTTCACGAGCAGTACTTC. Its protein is CASSHADRGQVHEQYF. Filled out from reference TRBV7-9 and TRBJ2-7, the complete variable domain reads DTGVSQNPRHKITKRGQNVTFRCDPISEHNRLYWYRQTLGQGPEFLTYFQNEAQLEKSRLLSDRFSAERPKGSFSTLEIQRTEQGDSAMYLCASSHADRGQVHEQYFGPGTRLTVT.